Following are 30 T cell receptor beta chains from one sample sequenced in a study of tumor and adjacent non-tumor tissue in lung cancer. The template was RNA from unsorted bulk tissue. Three rounds of nested PCR, following a modified ARM-PCR protocol, produced the TCRbeta library. In TCRdb, the multiplex PCR reads were re-called with MiXCR into one record per CDR3 protein. This sample has about 70,000 distinct CDR3 sequences, with around 78% found just once. Sequencing input: lung tumor tissue. These receptors were taken from a man in his fifties or sixties with non-small cell lung cancer.

The chain is built from TRBV20-1 and TRBJ2-5; 10 positions agree with TRBD2. The CDR3 consists of 16 residues. The germline V gene has CDR1 DFQATT and CDR2 SNEGSKA (reference sequence). The trim removed 2 bases at V and 4 bases at J, leaving 10 bases unmatched. The CDR3 loop reads CSARLNSGRPIETQYF. DNA of the CDR3: TGCAGTGCTAGACTCAATAGCGGGAGGCCCATAGAGACCCAGTACTTC.

This chain joins TRBV20-1 and TRBJ1-5; 8 nucleotides align to TRBD1. This CDR3 comprises 14 residues. Germline CDR1 reads DFQATT; CDR2 reads SNEGSKA (reference sequence). CDR3 in amino acids: CGVSSGTGRQPQHF. CDR3 sequence (DNA): TGCGGTGTGTCCTCAGGGACAGGCCGTCAGCCCCAGCATTTT.

About this clonotype: It is likely a read error, because the conserved phenylalanine at the end of the CDR3 is missing. No DNA is shown, since the ends of the CDR3 on it are uncertain; the CDR3 is the one TCRdb lists. The chain is built from TRBV10-3 and TRBJ2-1; the D segment call TRBD2 is taken from the table without a DNA check. Germline values: CDR1 ENHRY, CDR2 SYGVKD. The CDR3 sequence runs 13 residues, both termini included. CDR3 region: CAIGTSGRQQHFS.

With respect to this clonotype: A much larger clonotype is one base distant, so this may be a read error. Since no conserved phenylalanine or tryptophan closes the CDR3, a read error is the likely cause. V usage is TRBV6-1 and J usage is TRBJ2-7; no firm D call. The V end lost 2 bases, the J end lost 3 bases, and 5 bases lay between the germline ends. CDR3 size: 12 residues. From germline, CDR1 is MNHNS and CDR2 SASEGT. The CDR3 DNA reads TGTGCCAGCAGTGAAATTAACTACGAGCAGTACTTA. The encoded protein is CASSEINYEQYL.

About this clonotype itself: A much bigger clone sits one base away, suggesting this may be a read error. The V gene is TRBV5-6, the J gene TRBJ1-2; D is possibly TRBD1 (6 bases). The CDR3 totals 15 residues. Per the germline V gene, CDR1 is SGHDT and CDR2 is YYEEEE. Between the trimmed V and J ends, which lost 0 bases and 9 bases, there was a span of 18 bases. The CDR3 region is CASSLDTTGFDSYTF. CDR3 coding DNA: TGTGCCAGCAGCTTGGATACTACAGGGTTTGACAGCTACACCTTC.

The gene calls are TRBV12-3 or TRBV12-4 and TRBJ2-2; 11 nucleotides match TRBD2. The V gene end was trimmed by 9 bases and the J gene end by 9 bases; junction bases not matched to a gene: 9. The CDR3 is 14 amino acids. This chain's CDR3 is CASSPGLAVRELFF. The CDR3 nucleotides are TGTGCCAGTAGTCCGGGACTAGCGGTCAGGGAGCTGTTTTTT.

Remarks on this clonotype: A read error is possible here, since a much larger clone lies one base away. CDR3 protein: CTSSLAPGDEALF. The CDR3 coding sequence is TGTACCAGCAGCTTAGCGCCGGGGGATGAAGCTCTCTTT. This chain joins TRBV11-1 and TRBJ1-1, with a tentative D call TRBD1 (5 bases). Per the germline V gene, CDR1 is SGHAT and CDR2 is FQDESV (reference sequence). The CDR3 is 13 residues long.

In its sample, this clonotype was seen many times. This sequence joins TRBV11-2 and TRBJ2-3; 7 bases line up with TRBD1. Germline V lookup: CDR1 SGHAT, CDR2 FQNNGV. J gave up 0 bases and V 4 bases, and 4 bases lay outside the gene matches. The CDR3 extends over 15 amino acids. The CDR3 DNA reads TGTGCCAGCAGCTACCTGGACAGGAGCACAGATACGCAGTATTTT. Residues: CASSYLDRSTDTQYF.

On this clonotype itself: The junction shows a germline mismatch at one end, possibly a read error. For the CDR3, the DNA is TGTGACAGCACCATGACTAACGCGAACACCGGGAAGCTGTTTTTT. Amino acids: CDSTMTNANTGKLFF. The chain combines TRBV5-5 with TRBJ2-2, with D perhaps matching TRBD2 (5 bases). The germline gives CDR1 SGHKS, CDR2 YYEKEE (reference sequence). The CDR3 runs to 15 residues.

This clonotype was counted a single time. The chain joins TRBV20-1 to TRBJ2-4; TRBD1 might be the D (5 bases). The germline gives CDR1 DFQATT, CDR2 SNEGSKA (reference sequence). V lost 8 bases, J lost 0 bases, and 14 bases lay in between. CDR3 length: 14 amino acids. CDR3 amino acids: CSTSREVAKNIQYF. The DNA for the CDR3 is TGCAGTACAAGCAGGGAAGTAGCCAAAAACATTCAGTACTTC.

Points on this clonotype: This CDR3 is missing its conserved last phenylalanine or tryptophan, likely due to a read error. This chain connects TRBV11-1 to TRBJ2-5, with 7 positions matching TRBD2. The CDR3 totals 17 residues. Germline values: CDR1 SGHAT, CDR2 FQDESV (reference sequence). Trimming took 5 bases from V and 1 from J; bases not matched to a gene: 13. CDR3 bases: TGTGCCAGCAGCCTTCCGAGGACTAGGCCAAGCCAAGAGACCCAGTACATC. Its translation: CASSLPRTRPSQETQYI.

To note about this clonotype: Since no conserved phenylalanine or tryptophan closes the CDR3, a read error is the likely cause. This rearrangement joins TRBV6-5 to TRBJ2-1, with a weak D call TRBD1 (5 bases). CDR3 size: 17 residues. Germline CDR1 and CDR2: MNHEY and SVGAGI. CDR3 region: CASSFQAGAGGSHEQFS. CDR3 sequence (DNA): TGTGCCAGCAGTTTTCAAGCTGGGGCAGGCGGAAGCCATGAACAGTTCTCC.

This clonotype was observed a few times. This rearrangement joins TRBV5-1 to TRBJ2-1; D is unresolved. From germline, CDR1 is SGHRS and CDR2 YFSETQ. This CDR3 comprises 15 residues. Deletions cut 3 bases from V and 7 bases from J, with 17 bases between. CDR3 residues: CASSSEQVGYNEQFF. The CDR3 bases are TGCGCCAGCAGCTCAGAACAAGTGGGGTATAATGAGCAGTTCTTC.

By its share, this clonotype is medium-sized. V usage is TRBV20-1 and J usage is TRBJ2-7; TRBD2 aligns across 12 bases. The V segment lost 4 bases and the J segment 4 bases; nucleotides outside the gene matches: 8. Germline loops: CDR1 DFQATT, CDR2 SNEGSKA (reference sequence). The CDR3 contains 15 residues. The CDR3 here is CSANPLAGGGYEQYF. The CDR3 DNA is TGCAGTGCTAACCCTCTAGCGGGAGGGGGTTACGAGCAGTACTTC.

As to this clonotype: The junction departs from the called germline gene at one end, perhaps through a read error. This sequence joins TRBV6-5 and TRBJ1-1; the match to TRBD1 covers 8 bases. This CDR3 is built from 15 residues. The V gene's germline CDR1 is MNHEY and CDR2 SVGAGI. The CDR3 here is CARSLNTGGENEVFF. The CDR3 DNA follows: TGTGCCCGCAGTTTAAATACAGGGGGAGAAAATGAAGTTTTCTTT.

The chain is built from TRBV18 and TRBJ1-2; 10 bases match TRBD1. Germline-derived CDR1 and CDR2 are KGHSH and LQKENI. This CDR3 region has 14 residues. Losses at the gene ends were 3 bases for V and 2 bases for J; bases not matched to a gene: 0. The CDR3 reads CASSPGQGNYGYTF. In DNA, the CDR3 is TGTGCCAGCTCACCGGGACAGGGGAACTATGGCTACACCTTC.

The chain couples TRBV6-6 to TRBJ1-5; D is unresolved. The CDR3 consists of 14 residues. The V and J ends lost 4 bases and 4 bases respectively, with 11 bases between them. The germline gives CDR1 MNHNY, CDR2 SVGAGI (reference sequence). The CDR3 bases are TGTGCCAGCAGTTTGAAGCTTCTTAATCAGCCCCAGCATTTT. Its protein product is CASSLKLLNQPQHF.

The V call is TRBV10-3, the J call TRBJ2-2; a weak D match, TRBD2 (7 bases). Per the germline V gene, CDR1 is ENHRY and CDR2 is SYGVKD. The CDR3 length is 15 residues. CDR3 sequence: CPSQEGGANTGELFF. As DNA, the CDR3 is TGTCCCAGTCAAGAAGGGGGGGCAAACACCGGGGAGCTGTTTTTT.

The rearrangement links TRBV10-1 to TRBJ2-1, with TRBD2 matching 7 bases. Germline CDR1 and CDR2: WNHNN and SYGVQD (reference sequence). The CDR3 spans 18 residues. The trim removed 4 bases at V and 5 bases at J, leaving 17 bases unmatched. The CDR3 spells CASSGRQGGSGRDNEQFF. The DNA for the CDR3 is TGCGCCAGCAGTGGCAGGCAGGGTGGGTCTGGGAGGGACAATGAGCAGTTCTTC.

On this clonotype itself: The final CDR3 position lacks the conserved phenylalanine or tryptophan, pointing to a likely read error. V gene TRBV20-1 combines with J gene TRBJ2-5, with D uncertain. Germline V gene lookup returns CDR1 DFQATT and CDR2 SNEGSKA (reference sequence). The V and J ends lost 2 bases and 5 bases respectively, with 15 bases between them. The CDR3 extends over 14 amino acids. The CDR3 region is CSARQRGVRETQYL. The CDR3 bases are TGCAGTGCTAGACAGCGAGGAGTTAGGGAGACCCAGTACCTC.

A remark on this clonotype: The junction shows a germline mismatch at one end, possibly a read error. The J gene is TRBJ2-3, the V gene TRBV20-1; tentative D call: TRBD2 (6 bases). Germline V CDR1 and CDR2: DFQATT, SNEGSKA (reference sequence). The CDR3 spans 12 residues. The CDR3 region has the DNA TGTAGTCCTTGGAAGGGGAGGGATACGCAGTATTTT. Translation gives CSPWKGRDTQYF.

This clonotype was seen a handful of times. This sequence may be a read error, since a much larger clone differs from it by one base. The chain is built from TRBV28 and TRBJ2-5; D remains ambiguous. The CDR3 spans 14 residues. Germline V gene data show CDR1 as MDHEN and CDR2 as SYDVKM. CDR3 region: CVSSLPHSKETQYF. The CDR3 DNA sequence: TGTGTCAGCAGTTTACCCCACAGCAAAGAGACCCAGTACTTC.

This clonotype has a count of ten or more. The chain carries TRBV30 and TRBJ1-1; D is unresolved. V was pared by 5 bases and J by 4 bases, with 5 bases between. From germline, CDR1 is GTSNPN and CDR2 SVGIG (reference sequence). This CDR3 region has 10 residues. The CDR3 region is CAWGTTEAFF. CDR3 in DNA: TGTGCCTGGGGTACCACTGAAGCTTTCTTT.

The chain couples TRBV25-1 to TRBJ1-2; the D is unclear. This CDR3 is 15 amino acids long. Per the germline V gene, CDR1 is MGHDK and CDR2 is SYGVNS. The V end was cut by 7 bases, the J end by 4 bases, with 19 bases between. The CDR3 loop reads CASNTSPLPCYGYTF. The CDR3 DNA follows: TGTGCCAGCAACACTTCGCCACTTCCCTGCTATGGCTACACCTTC.

A word on this clonotype: Mismatch with germline at one junction end may stem from a read error. This chain uses TRBV20-1 with TRBJ2-1, with no clear D. This CDR3 is built from 15 residues. The germline CDR1 and CDR2 sequences are DFQATT and SNEGSKA (reference sequence). The CDR3 coding sequence is TGCAGTGCTAGAGATCCCCAGACTGGCCTTATTGACCAGTTTTTC. This translates into CSARDPQTGLIDQFF.

With regard to this clonotype: Given the absence of the conserved phenylalanine or tryptophan at the CDR3 end, a read error is likely. The chain has TRBV10-3 and TRBJ2-1; D may match TRBD1 or TRBD2 (6 bases each). Germline V gene data show CDR1 as ENHRY and CDR2 as SYGVKD. The CDR3 covers 12 residues. CDR3 in DNA: TGTGACATCAGCGGCGGGACAAATGAGCAGTTCTTA. Translation: CDISGGTNEQFL.

About this clonotype: It is likely a read error, because the conserved phenylalanine at the end of the CDR3 is missing. The CDR3 DNA is TGTGCCAGCAGTCAATGCCAGGGCCGCTTAGAGCAGTACCTC. This translates into CASSQCQGRLEQYL. This chain links TRBV12-3 or TRBV12-4 with TRBJ2-7; D is perhaps TRBD1 (5 bases). V was trimmed by 5 bases and J by 7 bases, leaving 18 bases between them. This CDR3 contains 14 residues.

Comment on this clonotype: A much larger clone differs by one base, so this may be a read error. V is TRBV5-4 and J is TRBJ1-1; D remains unclear. From germline, CDR1 is SGHNT and CDR2 YYREEE (reference sequence). CDR3 size: 13 residues. The CDR3 is CASSWTGNTEALF. The CDR3 DNA follows: TGTGCCAGCAGCTGGACGGGAAACACTGAAGCTCTCTTT.

The rearrangement joins TRBV12-3 or TRBV12-4 to TRBJ1-1, with a weak D call TRBD1 (6 bases). V lost 7 bases, J lost 8 bases, and 23 bases lay in between. This CDR3 has 15 amino acids. The CDR3 spells CASNLRTFFGTEAFF. Written as DNA, the CDR3 is TGTGCCAGCAATCTTAGGACATTCTTCGGGACAGAAGCTTTCTTT.

About this clonotype: An end of the junction does not agree with germline; a read error may underlie this. This sequence joins TRBV6-2 or TRBV6-3 and TRBJ2-4, with D possibly TRBD1 on 5 matching bases. The germline V gene encodes CDR1 MNHEY and CDR2 SVGEGT. There are 16 residues in the CDR3. The CDR3 sequence: CANSPLQGGAKNFQYF. Here the CDR3 DNA reads TGTGCCAACAGTCCCCTTCAGGGCGGAGCCAAAAACTTTCAGTACTTC.